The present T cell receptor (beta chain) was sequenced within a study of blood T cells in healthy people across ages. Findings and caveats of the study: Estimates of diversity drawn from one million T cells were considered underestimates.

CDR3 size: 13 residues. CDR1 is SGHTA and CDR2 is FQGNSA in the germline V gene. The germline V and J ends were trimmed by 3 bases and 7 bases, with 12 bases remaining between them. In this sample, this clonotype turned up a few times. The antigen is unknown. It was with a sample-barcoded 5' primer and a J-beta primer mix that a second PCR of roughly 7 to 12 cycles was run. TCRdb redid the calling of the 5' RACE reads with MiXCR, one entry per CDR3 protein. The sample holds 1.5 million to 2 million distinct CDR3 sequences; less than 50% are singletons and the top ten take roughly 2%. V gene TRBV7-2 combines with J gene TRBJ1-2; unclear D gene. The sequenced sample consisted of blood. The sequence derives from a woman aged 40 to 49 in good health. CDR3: CASSFTQSSGYTF. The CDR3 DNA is TGTGCCAGCAGCTTCACCCAAAGTAGTGGCTACACCTTC.